This TCR beta chain was identified during a study of CXCR3-negative and CXCR3-positive naive CD8 T cells (dated by TCRdb to between 2017 and 2020). The study in broad terms: In total, about 130 million TRB reads were obtained, or roughly 1.5 +/- 0.3 million reads per library. Diversity and physicochemical repertoire analyses were performed on about eleven donors pooled from two independent experiments. For the TRBV-TRBJ cluster analysis, the naive subsets came from 5 or 6 donors, while the memory cells came from 3 donors. Study-wide conclusions, independent of this receptor: Because CXCR3 expression was partially decreased after cryopreservation, freshly isolated PBMCs were used for most assays. TRB CDR3s from CXCR3-positive naive cells showed higher hydrophobicity (lower Kidera factor 4), lower energy, and higher strength and volume indices than CXCR3-negative naive cells. Surface CD5, linked to self-reactivity in mice, was comparable between naive subsets; TCR interaction strength was therefore also inferred from TRB CDR3 physicochemical properties. TRBV-TRBJ usage was similar between naive CXCR3-negative and CXCR3-positive cells from the same donor, while memory cells showed distinct patterns. Comparably high repertoire diversity was found in both naive subsets, whereas much lower repertoire diversity was found in memory CD8+ T cells.

Each CD8+ T cell subset was flow-sorted in triplicate, with 300,000 cells per subset placed directly into RLT lysis buffer. To keep memory contaminants out, a stringent definition of naive CD8+ T cells was applied: CD45RO-CCR7+CD27+CD95-. Using standard density gradient centrifugation, peripheral blood mononuclear cells were isolated from buffy coats. A FACSAria III was used to flow-sort naive CD8+ T cells into CXCR3-negative and CXCR3-positive populations. Total RNA was extracted from sorted cells using an RNeasy Mini Kit. Details on this clonotype: Its specific antigen is unknown.

Sequencer: NextSeq 550. The Human TCR Profiling Kit (MiLaboratory) was used to make UMI-labeled 5' RACE TRB cDNA libraries. The full amount of extracted RNA was used for cDNA synthesis, and the full amount of resulting cDNA was used for PCR amplification. Libraries were prepared in parallel with an identical number of PCR cycles. Processing in the source paper ran as follows. MIGEC and MiXCR extracted about 53,000 +/- 10,000 unique UMI-labeled TRB cDNA molecules per library, requiring at least two reads per UMI. On average, each library contained about 40,000 +/- 10,000 functional in-frame TRB CDR3 nucleotide clonotypes without stop codons. After downsampling to 5000 UMI-labeled TRB molecules per sample, diversity metrics, including normalized Shannon-Wiener and Chao1, were computed in VDJtools. Clonotype-size-weighted physicochemical properties of the central five CDR3 residues (interaction energy, strength, volume and Kidera factor 4) were computed in VDJtools. TCRdb reprocessed the reads and assigns one entry to each CDR3 protein sequence, leaving out DNA. In this record, the V and J calls reflect TCRdb's handling and not the investigators' own analysis. The sample table records tens of thousands of distinct CDR3 sequences. The top ten clonotypes cover around 1% of the sample.

This clonotype was obtained from a human donor in good health. Some clones in this sample may be carry-over from other donors' samples. Sequenced input: naive CXCR3- CD8+ T cells from blood. The cell subset or site label for this specimen denotes: CD45RO-CCR7+CD27+CD95- naive CD8+ T cells lacking CXCR3 (TNR3-).

CDR3 region: CAWSVPGQGSTEAFF. The chain is encoded by TRBV30 joined to TRBJ1-1; TCRdb indicates TRBD1, and absent DNA this call remains unverified. The germline V gene (reference sequence) provides CDR1 GTSNPN and CDR2 SVGIG. Inclusive of the bounding cysteine and phenylalanine, the CDR3 is 15 residues long. The record lacks a DNA sequence.